The next 27 T cell receptor beta chains were all read from a single sample in a study of blood T cell repertoires in COVID-19. Produced via immunoSEQ multiplex PCR; TCRdb's table is partial and in-frame only. The data contain under 300,000 clones, 80% to 90% of them seen just once; the ten biggest clones take up under 6.5%. Sequencing was performed on peripheral blood. The origin of the receptors is a man aged 55 to 70 with acute or convalescent COVID-19.

The J gene is TRBJ2-7, the V gene TRBV4-1; D perhaps matches TRBD2 (6 bases). This CDR3 has 16 amino acids. Trimming pared 4 bases from V and 1 base from J, leaving 17 bases between. Looked up from germline, CDR1 is MGHRA and CDR2 is YSYEKL. In DNA form, the CDR3 reads TGCGCCAGCAGCCGCGGGTGGGGGGAGTCGTCCTACGAGCAGTACTTC. Translation gives CASSRGWGESSYEQYF.

This clone turned up a few times. This chain connects TRBV7-2 to TRBJ1-3; D unresolved. V gave up 1 base and J gave up 0 bases, with 10 bases separating them. Germline V CDR1 and CDR2: SGHTA, FQGNSA. The CDR3 loop spans 16 amino acids. The CDR3 here is CASSLGAGLSGNTIYF. CDR3 nucleotides: TGTGCCAGCAGCTTAGGGGCAGGCCTCTCTGGAAACACCATATATTTT.

The chain joins TRBV27 to TRBJ1-4; D call uncertain. This CDR3 spans 16 amino acids. Germline CDR1 MNHEY, CDR2 SMNVEV (reference sequence). The V end lost 6 bases, the J end lost 7 bases, and 21 bases lay between the germline ends. This chain's CDR3 is CASSGLGRSYSEKLFF. The CDR3 DNA reads TGTGCCAGCAGCGGGTTGGGTCGGAGCTATAGTGAAAAACTGTTTTTT. Drawing the rest from reference TRBV27 and TRBJ1-4, the complete variable domain is EAQVTQNPRYLITVTGKKLTVTCSQNMNHEYMSWYRQDPGLGLRQIYYSMNVEVTDKGDVPEGYKVSRKEKRNFPLILESPSPNQTSLYFCASSGLGRSYSEKLFFGSGTQLSVL.

V usage is TRBV6-5 and J usage is TRBJ1-6, with 8 bases aligning to TRBD1. The CDR3 is made up of 15 amino acids. After removal of 6 bases from V and 7 bases from J, the junction contained 8 bases not matched to a gene. Germline V gene sequence: CDR1 MNHEY, CDR2 SVGAGI. The CDR3 loop reads CASSRPGQANSPLHF. CDR3 sequence (DNA): TGTGCCAGCAGCCGTCCGGGACAGGCGAATTCACCCCTCCACTTT.

This chain links TRBV6-1 with TRBJ1-2, with 9 bases aligning to TRBD1. Looked up from germline, CDR1 is MNHNS and CDR2 is SASEGT. V lost 3 bases, J lost 2 bases, and 4 bases stayed unmatched. This CDR3 spans 15 amino acids. The DNA for the CDR3 is TGTGCCAGCAGTGATGCCGGACAGGGGAACTATGGCTACACCTTC. Protein sequence: CASSDAGQGNYGYTF.

The chain recombines TRBV29-1 with TRBJ1-1; 11 bases line up with TRBD1. The V and J ends lost 4 bases and 11 bases, in that order; junction bases with no gene match: 6. CDR3 length equals 12 residues. Germline CDR1 SQVTM, CDR2 ANQGSEA. The CDR3 reads CSVGTGGSVAFF. The CDR3, as DNA: TGCAGCGTTGGGACAGGGGGCTCCGTCGCTTTCTTT.

The chain has TRBV4-3 and TRBJ2-5, with a weak D call TRBD1 (6 bases). The V and J ends lost 0 bases and 1 base respectively, with 9 bases between them. In germline, CDR1 is LGHNA, CDR2 YSLEER. This CDR3 region has 15 residues. The CDR3 coding sequence is TGCGCCAGCAGCCAAGATTGGACAGTCCAAGAGACCCAGTACTTC. Amino acids: CASSQDWTVQETQYF.

This clone was detected only once. The chain employs TRBV28 and TRBJ1-4; D might be TRBD1 (6 bases). The CDR3 loop spans 18 amino acids. CDR1 and CDR2 (germline): MDHEN, SYDVKM. Between the trimmed V and J ends, which lost 3 bases and 0 bases, there was a span of 17 bases. The CDR3 DNA sequence: TGTGCCAGCAGTTTTTCGGACAGATTCCGGACAACTAATGAAAAACTGTTTTTT. This sequence encodes CASSFSDRFRTTNEKLFF.

With regard to this clone: The same CDR3 can be traced to other DNA sequences in this sample. The chain links TRBV24-1 to TRBJ2-5; 12 nucleotides line up with TRBD2. V was pared by 7 bases and J by 4 bases, with 6 bases of the junction left unmatched. The germline gives CDR1 KGHDR, CDR2 SFDVKD. The CDR3 contains 15 residues. The CDR3 is CATSLGLAGGETQYF. The CDR3 coding sequence is TGTGCCACCAGCCTGGGACTAGCGGGTGGAGAGACCCAGTACTTC.

The sample holds one count of this clone. The gene calls are TRBV7-8 and TRBJ2-1, with 8 positions matching TRBD2. Trimming at V came to 6 bases and at J to 0 bases, leaving 25 bases not matched to a gene. This CDR3 spans 22 amino acids. CDR1 and CDR2 from the germline V gene are SGHVS and FQNEAQ. The CDR3 DNA reads TGTGCCAGCAGTCCTAGGGACCCATTTAGCGGGACCCAACTATCCTCCTACAATGAGCAGTTCTTC. It translates to CASSPRDPFSGTQLSSYNEQFF.

The rearrangement uses TRBV6-5 and TRBJ1-4; a weak D match, TRBD1 (6 bases). Between the trimmed V and J ends, which lost 11 bases and 7 bases, there was a span of 14 bases. Germline CDR1 reads MNHEY; CDR2 reads SVGAGI. The CDR3 contains 12 residues. This chain's CDR3 is CAAGPRGEKLFF. The CDR3 bases are TGTGCCGCCGGGCCCAGGGGTGAAAAACTGTTTTTT.

This chain's CDR3 is CASSYEGLLEQETQYF. The CDR3 nucleotides are TGTGCCAGCAGTTACGAGGGACTGCTTGAACAAGAGACCCAGTACTTC. The gene calls are TRBV6-2 or TRBV6-3 and TRBJ2-5; D might be TRBD2 (6 bases). The CDR3 consists of 16 residues. Germline V gene sequence: CDR1 MNHEY, CDR2 SVGEGT. Trimming took off 2 bases at V and 2 bases at J, with 15 bases between the two ends.

This chain joins TRBV6-2 or TRBV6-3 and TRBJ2-2, with 13 bases identical to TRBD2. Looked up from germline, CDR1 is MNHEY and CDR2 is SVGEGT. J gave up 6 bases and V 5 bases, and 6 bases lay outside the gene matches. The CDR3 spans 16 residues. The CDR3 coding sequence is TGTGCCAGCAGTAACCCGGGACTAGCGGGACCCGGGGAGCTGTTTTTT. Translated, it gives CASSNPGLAGPGELFF.

V usage is TRBV30 and J usage is TRBJ2-3; the D gene is possibly TRBD2 (5 bases). The V gene's germline CDR1 is GTSNPN and CDR2 SVGIG (reference sequence). The CDR3 runs to 12 residues. Between the trimmed V and J ends, which lost 3 bases and 5 bases, there was a span of 9 bases. The CDR3 loop reads CAWSRRGDTQYF. The CDR3 DNA follows: TGTGCCTGGAGCCGTCGGGGAGATACGCAGTATTTT.

The V gene is TRBV28, the J gene TRBJ1-5; D is ambiguous. V was shortened by 7 bases and J by 2 bases, with 6 bases between the two germline ends. The CDR3 has 12 amino acids. Germline V CDR1 and CDR2: MDHEN, SYDVKM. The CDR3 reads CASKPGNQPQHF. The DNA for the CDR3 is TGTGCCAGCAAACCGGGCAATCAGCCCCAGCATTTT.

The chain joins TRBV9 to TRBJ1-4, with D possibly being TRBD1 (5 bases). Germline values: CDR1 SGDLS, CDR2 YYNGEE. V lost 0 bases, J lost 4 bases, and 10 bases lay in between. This CDR3 is 15 amino acids long. The CDR3 nucleotides read TGTGCCAGCAGCGTAGGTAAAAGGGGTAATGAAAAACTGTTTTTT. This sequence encodes CASSVGKRGNEKLFF.

This chain connects TRBV21-1 to TRBJ2-3; TRBD1, the table's D call, was not compared with the DNA. TRBV21-1 is flagged as a pseudogene. The CDR3 has 14 amino acids. The CDR3 DNA follows: TGTGCCAGCATCACAGACGGTAGCACAGATACGCAGTATTTT. Protein sequence: CASITDGSTDTQYF.

The chain carries TRBV4-3 and TRBJ2-5; the D gene is possibly TRBD2 (6 bases). With 0 bases removed from V and 2 bases from J, the gap between germline ends came to 7 bases. CDR1 and CDR2 from the germline V gene are LGHNA and YSLEER. The CDR3 length is 14 residues. The CDR3 region has the DNA TGCGCCAGCAGCCAAGAACTAGCACAAGAGACCCAGTACTTC. Residues: CASSQELAQETQYF.

This clone was observed a few times. The rearrangement uses TRBV9 and TRBJ1-2, with D perhaps matching TRBD1 (5 bases). This CDR3 contains 15 residues. From germline, CDR1 is SGDLS and CDR2 YYNGEE. The ends were cut back, 0 bases at V and 5 bases at J, with 14 bases in the middle. For the CDR3, the DNA is TGTGCCAGCAGCGTAGCAGGAACAGGCGATTATGGCTACACCTTC. Its protein is CASSVAGTGDYGYTF.

This clone has only a few counts. This chain joins TRBV7-9 and TRBJ2-7, with TRBD2 matching 8 bases. The germline V gene encodes CDR1 SEHNR and CDR2 FQNEAQ (reference sequence). V dropped 5 bases and J dropped 3; count of bases not matched to a gene: 9. The CDR3 is 15 residues long. The CDR3 spells CASSPPRGGIYEQYF. The CDR3 DNA sequence: TGTGCCAGCAGCCCCCCCCGGGGGGGAATCTACGAGCAGTACTTC.

V gene TRBV12-3 or TRBV12-4 combines with J gene TRBJ1-1; perhaps TRBD1 as D (6 bases). V was trimmed by 6 bases and J by 4 bases, leaving 12 bases between them. This CDR3 comprises 13 residues. The CDR3 bases are TGTGCCAGCAGGCACAACAGGGTCACTGAAGCTTTCTTT. This translates into CASRHNRVTEAFF.

The V and J genes are TRBV6-5 and TRBJ1-1, with 7 bases that match TRBD1. V shed 5 bases, J shed 11 bases, and the junction held 14 bases outside the gene matches. This CDR3 has 14 amino acids. Germline V CDR1 and CDR2: MNHEY, SVGAGI. The CDR3 region has the DNA TGTGCCAGCAGTCTTCGGACAGGCTATGACGATGCTTTCTTT. Its translation: CASSLRTGYDDAFF.

This clone was picked up one time. The chain joins TRBV5-4 to TRBJ2-1; D perhaps matches TRBD2 (6 bases). Germline CDR1 reads SGHNT; CDR2 reads YYREEE (reference sequence). The CDR3 is 14 residues long. The V end was cut by 6 bases, the J end by 9 bases, with 19 bases between. This chain's CDR3 is CASTPAEGLREQFF. The CDR3 region has the DNA TGTGCCAGCACCCCCGCGGAGGGGTTACGTGAGCAGTTCTTC.

In its sample, this clone was seen once. The chain joins TRBV6-4 to TRBJ2-7; 8 bases align to TRBD1. CDR3 length: 16 amino acids. Germline values: CDR1 MRHNA, CDR2 SNTAGT. V was clipped by 4 bases and J by 3 bases; unmatched bases: 11. The CDR3 spells CASSVQAQGQVYEQYF. The CDR3 coding sequence is TGTGCCAGCAGTGTACAAGCCCAGGGACAGGTCTACGAGCAGTACTTC.

The chain uses TRBV30 and TRBJ1-4; a possible D gene is TRBD1 (5 bases). Trimming removed 3 bases at V and 7 bases at J, with 18 bases between. CDR1 and CDR2 (germline): GTSNPN, SVGIG (reference sequence). This CDR3 region has 15 residues. The DNA for the CDR3 is TGTGCCTGGAGCCGAAACTCAGGGATCGGTGAAAAACTGTTTTTT. This encodes CAWSRNSGIGEKLFF.

This clone was seen a single time. The rearrangement uses TRBV27 and TRBJ1-3; D perhaps matches TRBD1 (6 bases). The CDR3 runs 14 residues. In germline, CDR1 is MNHEY, CDR2 SMNVEV (reference sequence). V was cut by 5 bases and J by 3 bases, with 11 bases left in between. The CDR3 DNA reads TGTGCCAGCAGTCTCCGGGACAATGGAAACACCATATATTTT. Amino acid sequence: CASSLRDNGNTIYF.

This sequence joins TRBV4-3 and TRBJ2-3, with TRBD1 identical over 7 bases. Unmatched junction bases numbered 6, after V lost 0 bases and J lost 3 bases. The V gene's germline CDR1 is LGHNA and CDR2 YSLEER. The CDR3 loop spans 16 amino acids. The CDR3 loop reads CASSQEGTEGTDTQYF. In DNA, the CDR3 is TGCGCCAGCAGCCAAGAGGGGACAGAGGGGACAGATACGCAGTATTTT.